The source of this T cell receptor beta chain is a study of CD8 T cells in ankylosing spondylitis. General study findings and limits: In reactive arthritis synovial fluid and blood, some motif variants had been reported before. A TCR beta motif of 7 to 9 highly homologous variants seemed to mark ankylosing spondylitis blood. As for the disease-linked clones, they showed a CD8+ phenotype and occurred at relatively low frequencies in peripheral blood.

Via MiXCR, TCRdb re-called the 5' RACE reads, giving one row per CDR3 protein. The data show about 260,000 distinct CDR3 sequences, more than 20% seen once. This clonotype has at least ten counts. Antigen: not known. The sequence derives from a male donor with ankylosing spondylitis or in good health (not recorded which). Material for sequencing was blood, either unsorted or a sorted T cell fraction (not recorded which).

Here the CDR3 DNA reads TGTGCCATCAGTGAGATGGCTGGTGGCTACACCTTC. Its protein product is CAISEMAGGYTF. The chain joins TRBV10-3 to TRBJ1-2; D unresolved. Germline assignment: CDR1 ENHRY and CDR2 SYGVKD. V lost 2 bases, J lost 7 bases, and 8 bases lay in between. This CDR3 contains 12 residues.